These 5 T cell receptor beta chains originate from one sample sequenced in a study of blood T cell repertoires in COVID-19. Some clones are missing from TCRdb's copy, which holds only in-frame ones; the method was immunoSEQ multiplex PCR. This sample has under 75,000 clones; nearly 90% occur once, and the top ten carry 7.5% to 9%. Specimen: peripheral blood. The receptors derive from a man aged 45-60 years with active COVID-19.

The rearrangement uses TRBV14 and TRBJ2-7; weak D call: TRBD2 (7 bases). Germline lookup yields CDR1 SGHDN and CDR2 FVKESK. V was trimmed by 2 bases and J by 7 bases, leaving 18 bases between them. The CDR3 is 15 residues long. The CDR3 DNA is TGTGCCAGCAGCCAACCGACGCGGGGGCCAGGAGAGCAGTACTTC. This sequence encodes CASSQPTRGPGEQYF.

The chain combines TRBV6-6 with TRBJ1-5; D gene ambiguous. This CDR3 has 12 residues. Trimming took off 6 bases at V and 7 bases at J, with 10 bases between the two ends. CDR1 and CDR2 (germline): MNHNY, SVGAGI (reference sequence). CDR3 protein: CASSAGGQPQHF. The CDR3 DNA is TGTGCCAGCAGCGCAGGCGGGCAGCCCCAGCATTTT.

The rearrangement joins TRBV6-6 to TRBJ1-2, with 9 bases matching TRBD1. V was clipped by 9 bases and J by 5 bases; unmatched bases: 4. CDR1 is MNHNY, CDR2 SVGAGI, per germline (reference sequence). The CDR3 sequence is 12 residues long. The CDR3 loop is CASIGTGYGYTF. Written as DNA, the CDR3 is TGTGCCAGTATTGGGACAGGGTATGGCTACACCTTC.

Here the CDR3 reads CASSPLDRGDTGELFF. The CDR3 DNA reads as TGTGCCAGCTCACCACTCGACAGGGGGGACACCGGGGAGCTGTTTTTT. The chain has TRBV18 and TRBJ2-2; 9 bases agree with TRBD1. The germline V gene encodes CDR1 KGHSH and CDR2 LQKENI. With 1 base clipped from V and 3 bases from J, the junction kept 3 bases outside the gene matches. CDR3 length: 16 amino acids.

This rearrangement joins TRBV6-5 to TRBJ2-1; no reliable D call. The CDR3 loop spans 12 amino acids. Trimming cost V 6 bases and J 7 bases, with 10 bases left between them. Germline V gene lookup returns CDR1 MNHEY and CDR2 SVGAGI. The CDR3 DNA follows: TGTGCCAGCAGGGCCACTACAAATGAGCAGTTCTTC. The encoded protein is CASRATTNEQFF.